This TCR beta chain stems from a study of blood T cell repertoires in COVID-19. Authors' data handling: Estimation of nucleated cell counts was performed using reference gene primer amplification. Assay: immunoSEQ multiplex PCR; the TCRdb copy retains only in-frame clones and omits some. The V and J calls and the clone size are those of that table, but D and trimming were determined from the DNA. The sample has about 72,000 clones; approximately 90% are singletons. The V end was cut by 3 bases, the J end by 4 bases, with 7 bases between. This CDR3 spans 13 amino acids. The clonotype was recovered from a woman in her fifties or sixties with active COVID-19. Sequencing was done on a sample of peripheral blood. The chain employs TRBV12-3 or TRBV12-4 and TRBJ1-5; no firm D call. The chain's CDR3 is CASSFKRNQPQHF. In DNA, the CDR3 is TGTGCCAGCAGTTTTAAGCGAAATCAGCCCCAGCATTTT.